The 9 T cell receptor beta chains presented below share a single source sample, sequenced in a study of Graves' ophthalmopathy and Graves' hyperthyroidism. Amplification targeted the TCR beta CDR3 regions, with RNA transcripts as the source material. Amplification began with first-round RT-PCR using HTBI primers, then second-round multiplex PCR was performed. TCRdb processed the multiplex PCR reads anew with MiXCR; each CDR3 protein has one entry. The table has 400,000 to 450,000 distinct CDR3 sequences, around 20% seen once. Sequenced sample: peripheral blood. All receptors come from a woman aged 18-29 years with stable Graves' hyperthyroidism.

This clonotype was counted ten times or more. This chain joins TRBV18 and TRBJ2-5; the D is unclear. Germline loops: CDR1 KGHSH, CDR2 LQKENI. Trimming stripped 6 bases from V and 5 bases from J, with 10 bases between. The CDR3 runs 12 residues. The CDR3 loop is CASSRDGETQYF. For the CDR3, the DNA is TGTGCCAGCTCGCGTGACGGGGAGACCCAGTACTTC.

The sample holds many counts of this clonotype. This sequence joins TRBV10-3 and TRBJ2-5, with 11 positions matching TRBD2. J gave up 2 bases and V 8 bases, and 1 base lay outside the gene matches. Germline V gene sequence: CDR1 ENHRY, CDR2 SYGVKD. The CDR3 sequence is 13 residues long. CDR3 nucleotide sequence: TGTGCCATCGGGACTAGCGGACAAGAGACCCAGTACTTC. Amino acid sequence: CAIGTSGQETQYF.

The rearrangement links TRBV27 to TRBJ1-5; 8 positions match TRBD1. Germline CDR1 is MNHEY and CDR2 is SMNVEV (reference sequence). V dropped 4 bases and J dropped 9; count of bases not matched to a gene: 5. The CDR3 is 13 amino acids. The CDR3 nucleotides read TGTGCCAGCAGTTCCACAGGGGGGAGGCCCCAGCATTTT. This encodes CASSSTGGRPQHF.

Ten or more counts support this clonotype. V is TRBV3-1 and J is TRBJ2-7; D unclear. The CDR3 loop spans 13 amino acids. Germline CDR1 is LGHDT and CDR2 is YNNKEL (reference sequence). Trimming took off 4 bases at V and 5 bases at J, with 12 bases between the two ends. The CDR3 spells CASSPKGLHEQYF. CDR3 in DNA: TGTGCCAGCAGCCCAAAGGGTCTCCACGAGCAGTACTTC.

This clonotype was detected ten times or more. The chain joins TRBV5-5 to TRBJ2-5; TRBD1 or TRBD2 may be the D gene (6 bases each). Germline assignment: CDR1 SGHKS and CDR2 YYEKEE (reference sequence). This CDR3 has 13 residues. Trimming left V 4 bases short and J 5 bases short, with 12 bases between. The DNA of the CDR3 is TGTGCCAGCAGCCCCCGGGGGCCCGAGACCCAGTACTTC. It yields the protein CASSPRGPETQYF.

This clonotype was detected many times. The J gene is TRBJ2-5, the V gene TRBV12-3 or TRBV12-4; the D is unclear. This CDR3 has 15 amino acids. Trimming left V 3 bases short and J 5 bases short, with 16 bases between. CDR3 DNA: TGTGCCAGCAGTTTTTCTGGACCCCTTTCTGAGACCCAGTACTTC. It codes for CASSFSGPLSETQYF.

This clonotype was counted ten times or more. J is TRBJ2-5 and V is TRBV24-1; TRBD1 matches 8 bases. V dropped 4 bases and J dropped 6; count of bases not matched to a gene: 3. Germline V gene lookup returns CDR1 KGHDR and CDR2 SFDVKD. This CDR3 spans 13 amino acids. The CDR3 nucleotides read TGTGCCACCAGTGAGACAGGGGTCAAGACCCAGTACTTC. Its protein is CATSETGVKTQYF.

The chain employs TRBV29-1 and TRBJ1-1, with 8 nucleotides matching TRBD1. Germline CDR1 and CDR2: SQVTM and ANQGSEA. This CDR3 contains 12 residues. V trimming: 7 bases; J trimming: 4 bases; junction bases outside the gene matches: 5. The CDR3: CSGGQGSTEAFF. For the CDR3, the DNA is TGCAGCGGCGGACAGGGTAGCACTGAAGCTTTCTTT.

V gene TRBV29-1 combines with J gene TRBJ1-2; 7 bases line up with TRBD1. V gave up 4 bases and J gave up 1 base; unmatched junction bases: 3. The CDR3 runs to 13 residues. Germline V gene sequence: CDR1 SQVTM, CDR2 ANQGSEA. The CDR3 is CSVGQGVNYGYTF. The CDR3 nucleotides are TGCAGCGTTGGGCAGGGGGTTAACTATGGCTACACCTTC.